This T cell receptor (beta chain) came from a study of T cell responses to AZD1222 COVID-19 vaccine. About this clone itself: Its antigen is as yet unknown.

Sequencing used immunoSEQ multiplex PCR; TCRdb keeps in-frame clones, though not all of them. The sample has some 93,000 clones; roughly 90% are singletons. Study results and limitations: Dominant CD4 TCR responses targeted spike regions 160-218 and 743-854.

Looked up from germline, CDR1 is SGHRS and CDR2 is YFSETQ. The ends lost 4 bases at V and 3 bases at J; junction bases unmatched: 4. CDR3 length: 15 residues. This TCR derives from an adult who received the AZD1222 COVID-19 vaccine. This specimen was peripheral blood, taken 28 days after the second AZD1222 dose. The genes are TRBV5-1 and TRBJ1-4; 9 nucleotides line up with TRBD1. The CDR3 DNA reads as TGCGCCAGCAGCCGGGGGACAGGGTCTAATGAAAAACTGTTTTTT. Translating gives CASSRGTGSNEKLFF. The full variable domain, rest sourced from reference TRBV5-1 and TRBJ1-4, is KAGVTQTPRYLIKTRGQQVTLSCSPISGHRSVSWYQQTPGQGLQFLFEYFSETQRNKGNFPGRFSGRQFSNSRSEMNVSTLELGDSALYLCASSRGTGSNEKLFFGSGTQLSVL.